This is a list of T cell receptor beta chains from one sample in a study of blood T cell repertoires in COVID-19. Clones were sequenced by immunoSEQ multiplex PCR, and TCRdb holds only the in-frame ones, with some missing. There are about 200,000 clones in the sample; roughly four fifths occur only once, and about 4.8% lies in the top ten. Source material: PBMCs or T cells enriched from blood (not recorded which). Receptors were obtained from a woman between 50 and 59 years old who had been exposed to COVID-19. The CDR3 runs from the conserved cysteine through the conserved F or W. D genes are given only for firm matches. Part of the rows lack a size; the others show once, few, many or a class for expanded clones.

cdr3_length,j_call,v_call,d_call,clone_size,cdr3_nt,cdr3_aa
13,TRBJ1-2,TRBV9,.,.,TGTGCCAGCAGCGTGACAGATAACTATGGCTACACCTTC,CASSVTDNYGYTF
16,TRBJ2-7,TRBV7-2,TRBD2,.,TGTGCCAGCAGGCCGACTAGCGGGGGCAGCTCCTACGAGCAGTACTTC,CASRPTSGGSSYEQYF
14,TRBJ2-3,TRBV5-4,.,.,TGTGCCAGCAGCTTCCGGTCGGGAACAGATACGCAGTATTTT,CASSFRSGTDTQYF
14,TRBJ1-3,TRBV6-2/TRBV6-3,.,.,TGTGCCAGCAGTTACGGGAGCTCTGGAAACACCATATATTTT,CASSYGSSGNTIYF
13,TRBJ1-6,TRBV10-1,.,few,TGCGCCAGCAGTGACGGGGGAAATTCACCCCTCCACTTT,CASSDGGNSPLHF
15,TRBJ2-3,TRBV18,TRBD2,.,TGTGCCAGCTCATCACTAGCGGGGTCCACAGATACGCAGTATTTT,CASSSLAGSTDTQYF
14,TRBJ1-2,TRBV5-4,TRBD1,.,TGTGCCAGCAGCTTCTATACAGGGGGCGCGGGCTACACCTTC,CASSFYTGGAGYTF
13,TRBJ1-2,TRBV29-1,.,few,TGCAGCGTTGAAGATCTAAGGGGATATGGCTACACCTTC,CSVEDLRGYGYTF
14,TRBJ2-2,TRBV18,.,.,TGTGCCAGCTCACCCGACAGGAACACCGGGGAGCTGTTTTTT,CASSPDRNTGELFF
14,TRBJ2-3,TRBV7-9,.,.,TGTGCCAGCAGAGCAGGGTCCGGGACAGATACGCAGTATTTT,CASRAGSGTDTQYF
12,TRBJ2-1,TRBV29-1,.,.,TGCAGCGTTGGAACAGGGAACAATGAGCAGTTCTTC,CSVGTGNNEQFF
14,TRBJ1-3,TRBV28,.,.,TGTGCCAGCAGTTCCGGACGGAGGACGGGCACCATATATTTT,CASSSGRRTGTIYF
13,TRBJ1-2,TRBV28,.,.,TGTGCCAGCAGTACGCAGGGGTACTATGGCTACACCTTC,CASSTQGYYGYTF
15,TRBJ1-2,TRBV28,.,.,TGTGCCAGCAGTTTTCGGGGAGCCGCTAACTATGGCTACACCTTC,CASSFRGAANYGYTF
15,TRBJ2-1,TRBV19,TRBD2,.,TGTGCCTCCGTAGCGGGGACGAGCTCCTACAATGAGCAGTTCTTC,CASVAGTSSYNEQFF
12,TRBJ2-7,TRBV4-3,.,.,TGCGCCAGCAGCCAAGGCGGGGAGGAGCAGTACTTC,CASSQGGEEQYF
11,TRBJ1-5,TRBV9,.,.,TGTGCCGGGCCGGGGAATCAGCCCCAGCATTTT,CAGPGNQPQHF
13,TRBJ2-7,TRBV6-2/TRBV6-3,.,many,TGTGCCAGCAGTCCCCTGGGCCCGGGGGAGCAGTACTTC,CASSPLGPGEQYF
13,TRBJ2-1,TRBV12-3/TRBV12-4,TRBD1,.,TGTGCCAGCAGCCAAGGGACAGTGAATGAGCAGTTCTTC,CASSQGTVNEQFF
15,TRBJ1-2,TRBV5-1,.,few,TGCGCCAGCAGCTTGGATGCGGACCCCCGGGGTGGCTACACCTTC,CASSLDADPRGGYTF
13,TRBJ2-4,TRBV12-2,.,.,TGTGCAAGTCGCTCCTCCGGGGGTAACATTCAGTACTTC,CASRSSGGNIQYF
12,TRBJ1-1,TRBV2,.,.,TGTGCCAGCTCAGGAACTTACACTGAAGCTTTCTTT,CASSGTYTEAFF
17,TRBJ2-3,TRBV7-2,TRBD2,.,TGTGCCAGCAAGGGAGTGGCGGGGGGGCAGGTCACAGATACGCAGTATTTT,CASKGVAGGQVTDTQYF
15,TRBJ2-6,TRBV6-2/TRBV6-3,.,.,TGTGCCAGCAGTGTTCACGGCTCTGGGGCCAACGTCCTGACTTTC,CASSVHGSGANVLTF
17,TRBJ1-1,TRBV5-1,.,.,TGCGCCAGCAGTTATGCACAGGGAGGGATAATGAACACTGAAGCTTTCTTT,CASSYAQGGIMNTEAFF
13,TRBJ1-1,TRBV6-4,.,.,TGTGCCAGCAGACCCAACAGGGCCGGGGAAGCTTTCTTT,CASRPNRAGEAFF
13,TRBJ1-1,TRBV19,TRBD1,.,TGTGCCAGTAGTCTGACAGGGTCCACTGAAGCTTTCTTT,CASSLTGSTEAFF
14,TRBJ1-2,TRBV19,TRBD1,.,TGTGCCAGTAGTATAAGTGGGACAGGGGACGGCTACACCTTC,CASSISGTGDGYTF
16,TRBJ2-7,TRBV2,TRBD2,.,TGTGCCAGCAGTGATGGCCCTCGCGGCGGGGGGGGCGAGCAGTACTTC,CASSDGPRGGGGEQYF
14,TRBJ2-2,TRBV29-1,TRBD2,many,TGCAGCGTTGTGGTGGCAGGGAGGGCCGGGGAGCTGTTTTTT,CSVVVAGRAGELFF
15,TRBJ2-7,TRBV18,TRBD1,few,TGTGCCAGCTCACCTCTTCCCGGACAGGGCTACGAGCAGTACTTC,CASSPLPGQGYEQYF
15,TRBJ2-2,TRBV19,TRBD2,.,TGTGCCAGTAGCGGACCGGGACTAGCGTCCAGGGAGCTGTTTTTT,CASSGPGLASRELFF
17,TRBJ2-6,TRBV7-9,TRBD1,.,TGTGCCAGCAGCCCCGGGACAGGGATCCCTGGGGCCAACGTCCTGACTTTC,CASSPGTGIPGANVLTF
16,TRBJ1-1,TRBV4-3,TRBD1,once,TGCGCCAGCAGCCAGTTTGGGACAGGGGATAACACTGAAGCTTTCTTT,CASSQFGTGDNTEAFF
12,TRBJ1-3,TRBV12-3/TRBV12-4,.,.,TGTGCCAGCACCACGAAGCGGGGCACCATATATTTT,CASTTKRGTIYF
15,TRBJ2-7,TRBV18,.,.,TGTGCCAGCTCACCTAGCTCACAGGGTACTTACGAGCAGTACTTC,CASSPSSQGTYEQYF
15,TRBJ1-1,TRBV5-5,.,once,TGTGCCAGCAGCTTGGTTGGGGCGGCGGACACTGAAGCTTTCTTT,CASSLVGAADTEAFF
12,TRBJ1-2,TRBV6-1,.,.,TGTGCCAGCAGTGCGGGGGAAGGGGGCTACACCTTC,CASSAGEGGYTF
14,TRBJ1-1,TRBV12-5,.,.,TGTGCTAGTGGCGCAGGGGTTGGGAACACTGAAGCTTTCTTT,CASGAGVGNTEAFF